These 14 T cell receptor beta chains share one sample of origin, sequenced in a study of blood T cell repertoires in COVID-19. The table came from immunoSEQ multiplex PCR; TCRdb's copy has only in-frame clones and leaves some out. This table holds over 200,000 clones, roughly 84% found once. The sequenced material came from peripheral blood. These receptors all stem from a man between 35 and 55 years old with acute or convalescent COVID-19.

The CDR3 reads CASSIGPYNEQFF. The CDR3, as DNA: TGTGCCAGTAGTATAGGGCCCTACAATGAGCAGTTCTTC. V gene TRBV19 combines with J gene TRBJ2-1, with unresolved D. V lost 1 base and J lost 2, with 3 bases in between. The CDR3 has 13 amino acids. Germline values: CDR1 LNHDA, CDR2 SQIVND (reference sequence).

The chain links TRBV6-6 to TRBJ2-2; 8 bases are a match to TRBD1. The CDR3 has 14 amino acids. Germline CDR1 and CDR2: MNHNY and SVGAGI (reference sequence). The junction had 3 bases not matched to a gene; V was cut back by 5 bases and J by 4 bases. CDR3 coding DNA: TGTGCCAGCAGTACCACAGGGGGCACCGGGGAGCTGTTTTTT. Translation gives CASSTTGGTGELFF.

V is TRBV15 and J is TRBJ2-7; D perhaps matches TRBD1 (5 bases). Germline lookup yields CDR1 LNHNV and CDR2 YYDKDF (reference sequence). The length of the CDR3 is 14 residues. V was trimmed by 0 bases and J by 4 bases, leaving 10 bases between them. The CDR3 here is CATSRDPDSYEQYF. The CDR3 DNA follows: TGTGCCACCAGCAGAGATCCCGACAGTTACGAGCAGTACTTC.

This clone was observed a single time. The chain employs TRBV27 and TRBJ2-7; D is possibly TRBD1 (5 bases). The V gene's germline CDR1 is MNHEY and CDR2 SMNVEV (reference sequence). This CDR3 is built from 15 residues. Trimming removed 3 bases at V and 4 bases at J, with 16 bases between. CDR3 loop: CASSLYSGSQYEQYF. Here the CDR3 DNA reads TGTGCCAGCAGTTTGTATTCAGGGTCCCAATACGAGCAGTACTTC.

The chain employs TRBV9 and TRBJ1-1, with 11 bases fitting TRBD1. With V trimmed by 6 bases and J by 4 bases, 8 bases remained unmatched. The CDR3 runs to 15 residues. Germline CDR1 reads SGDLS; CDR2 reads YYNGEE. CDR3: CASNPGTGGFTEAFF. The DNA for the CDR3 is TGTGCCAGCAACCCCGGGACAGGGGGTTTCACTGAAGCTTTCTTT.

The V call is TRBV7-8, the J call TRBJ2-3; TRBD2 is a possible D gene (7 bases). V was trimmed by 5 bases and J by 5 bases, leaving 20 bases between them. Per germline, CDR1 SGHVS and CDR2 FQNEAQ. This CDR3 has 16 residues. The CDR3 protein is CASSTPQGGVEDTQYF. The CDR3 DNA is TGTGCCAGCAGCACCCCACAGGGAGGGGTTGAAGATACGCAGTATTTT.

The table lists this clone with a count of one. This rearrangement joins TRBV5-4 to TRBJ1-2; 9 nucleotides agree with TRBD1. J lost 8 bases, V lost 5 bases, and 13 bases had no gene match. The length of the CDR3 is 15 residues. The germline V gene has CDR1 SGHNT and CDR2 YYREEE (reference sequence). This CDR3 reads CASRGRDRVIGGYTF. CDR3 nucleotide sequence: TGTGCCAGCAGGGGTCGGGACAGGGTGATTGGGGGCTACACCTTC.

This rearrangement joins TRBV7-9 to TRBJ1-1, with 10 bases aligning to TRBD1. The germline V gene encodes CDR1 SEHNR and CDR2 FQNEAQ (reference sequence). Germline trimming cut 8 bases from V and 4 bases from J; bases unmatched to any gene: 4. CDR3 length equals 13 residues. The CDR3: CASGTGEGTEAFF. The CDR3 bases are TGTGCCAGCGGGACAGGGGAGGGCACTGAAGCTTTCTTT.

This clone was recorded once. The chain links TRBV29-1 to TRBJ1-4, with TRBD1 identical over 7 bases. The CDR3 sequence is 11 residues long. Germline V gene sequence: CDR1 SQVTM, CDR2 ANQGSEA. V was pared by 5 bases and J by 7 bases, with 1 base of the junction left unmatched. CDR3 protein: CSVNRGEKLFF. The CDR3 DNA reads TGCAGCGTTAACAGGGGTGAAAAACTGTTTTTT.

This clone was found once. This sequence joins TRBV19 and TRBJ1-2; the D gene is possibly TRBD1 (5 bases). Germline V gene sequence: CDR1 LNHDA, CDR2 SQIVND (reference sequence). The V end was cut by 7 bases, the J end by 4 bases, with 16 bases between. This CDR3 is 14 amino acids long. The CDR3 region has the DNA TGTGCCAGTACTGTACCCACAGGCACCTATGGCTACACCTTC. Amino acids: CASTVPTGTYGYTF. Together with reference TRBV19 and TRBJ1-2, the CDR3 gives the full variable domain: DGGITQSPKYLFRKEGQNVTLSCEQNLNHDAMYWYRQDPGQGLRLIYYSQIVNDFQKGDIAEGYSVSREKKESFPLTVTSAQKNPTAFYLCASTVPTGTYGYTFGSGTRLTVV.

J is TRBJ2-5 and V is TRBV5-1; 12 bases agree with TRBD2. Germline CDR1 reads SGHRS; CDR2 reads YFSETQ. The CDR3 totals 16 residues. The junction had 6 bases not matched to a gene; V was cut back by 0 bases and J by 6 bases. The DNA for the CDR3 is TGCGCCAGCAGCTTGGATCTAGCGGGAGGGCCGCAGACCCAGTACTTC. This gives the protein CASSLDLAGGPQTQYF.

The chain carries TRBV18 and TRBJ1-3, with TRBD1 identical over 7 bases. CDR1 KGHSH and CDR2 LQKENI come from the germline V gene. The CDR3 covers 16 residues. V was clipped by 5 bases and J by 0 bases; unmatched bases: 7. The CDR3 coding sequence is TGTGCCAGCTCATTAGGGACAGTAAACTCTGGAAACACCATATATTTT. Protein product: CASSLGTVNSGNTIYF.

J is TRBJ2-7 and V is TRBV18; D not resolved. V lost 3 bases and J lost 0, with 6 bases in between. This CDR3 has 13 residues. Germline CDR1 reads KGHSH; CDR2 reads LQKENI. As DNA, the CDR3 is TGTGCCAGCTCACCGCGAGTCTCCTACGAGCAGTACTTC. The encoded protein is CASSPRVSYEQYF.

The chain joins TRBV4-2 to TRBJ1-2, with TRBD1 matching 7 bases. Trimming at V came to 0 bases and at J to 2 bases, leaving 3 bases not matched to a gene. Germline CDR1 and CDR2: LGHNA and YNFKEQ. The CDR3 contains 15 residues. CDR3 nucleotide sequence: TGTGCCAGCAGCCAAGATCGGGGACAGAACTATGGCTACACCTTC. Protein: CASSQDRGQNYGYTF.